Sequencing of this T cell receptor (beta chain) was carried out in a study of blood T cells in healthy people across ages (dated by TCRdb to 2014 to 2015). For context, the study as a whole: In model experiments, template switching captured about one uniquely barcoded TCR beta cDNA molecule for every two T cells. To avoid experimental bias, donors of different ages were distributed randomly across sequencing lanes. The donors were split into four age groups: young (average 16 years), middle-aged (roughly 39), aged (more than 60) and long-lived (roughly 88). Two additional independent replicas of 1 million unique cDNA reads from the same blood draw were analyzed for two donors (one aged 18 to 29 and one aged 80 or older). To track age-related changes in TCR beta repertoire diversity, the study relied on deep sequencing normalized with unique cDNA molecular identifiers.

Systemically healthy Caucasian individuals from Russia, approximately 39 in total and aged roughly 6 to 100 years, were included as donors. Each donor gave approximately 10 milliliters of peripheral blood, collected into EDTA-treated Vacutainer tubes. Ficoll-Paque density-gradient centrifugation was used to isolate PBMCs, with at least 7 million per sample. Total RNA, at least 6 micrograms per sample, was extracted from PBMCs with Trizol reagent. Naive CD45RAhigh/CD27high T cell percentages were measured by flow cytometry on a PBMC aliquot from every donor. Library construction relied on 5' RACE. Sequencer: Illumina HiSeq 2500. A second about 7 to 11 cycle PCR used a sample-barcoded 5' primer and a J-beta primer mix. A template-switch 5' adaptor carrying 12 random nucleotides introduced a unique molecular identifier onto each TCR beta cDNA molecule. At least 3 million CDR3-containing paired-end reads were obtained from each sample. First-strand cDNA was synthesized from all RNA with the Mint cDNA synthesis kit, primed by a TRBC-specific oligonucleotide. After uracil-DNA glycosylase treatment, a first 18-cycle PCR used universal primers M1SS and BC2_uni_R on all cDNA. As for how the authors treated the data: For normalization, 1 million high-quality reads, each with a distinct molecular identifier, were randomly selected from each sample. Instead of being binned into consensus sequences, reads with shared molecular identifiers were discarded. MiTCR, with a Q25 quality threshold and the strictest error-elimination algorithm, was used for CDR3 identification, clonotype clustering and error correction. A nonparametric unseen species model using Euler transformation provided a lower-bound estimate of total TCR beta diversity. TCRdb itself trimmed the public reads at Q25 with fastp, ran MiXCR and retained productive beta chains. Every entry covers one CDR3 protein and lists the most common genes and DNA from its rows. What appears here as the V and J calls and clone size reflects TCRdb's work, not the paper's. In all, the sample holds some 750,000 distinct CDR3 sequences, and 20% to 25% of those were seen once. Under 25% of the sample is taken by the ten largest.

What the study reported, not specific to this receptor: Compared with the aged group, more naive CD4+ T cells, fewer expanded clones and increased TCR diversity were shown by the long-lived group, suggesting age selection. Bulk unsorted PBMC profiling prevented conclusive comparison of naive and antigen-experienced compartments. The percentage of naive T cells measured by flow cytometry correlated strongly with observed TCR beta diversity. As age increased, observed TCR beta diversity per million T cells dropped in a roughly linear way, and a significant reduction was already evident by age roughly 36. Because the CMV infection status of the donors was unknown, age-related changes in expanded clonotypes may potentially have been confounded. Total diversity estimates from one million sequenced T cells were considered lower bounds and underestimates.

This clonotype was seen at least ten times. Its antigen target is currently unknown. The sample holds no much larger clone one base away, and base qualities are not on file. CDR1 and CDR2, looked up from the germline V gene, are MNHEY and SVGEGT. The junction shows trimming of 2 bases on V and 3 bases on J, plus 5 bases between the germline ends. The CDR3 measures 12 amino acids from cysteine to valine. The sequence is cut down to CDR3 DNA, 36 bases in frame from base 1. This clonotype originated in a man between 65 and 79 years old in good health. Material for sequencing was blood. The V and J segments used are TRBV6-2 or TRBV6-3 and TRBJ2-7, with the D gene not confidently named. The DNA is TGTGCCAGCAGTTACGACGGCTACGAGCAGTACGTC. It specifies CASSYDGYEQYV.